This TCR beta chain was found in a study of radiation and T cells in renal cell carcinoma. Points from the study as a whole: Pretreatment tumor biopsies were lacking, so baseline clonotypes are unknown.

Time point described: blood 4 weeks post-SBRT, at nephrectomy. Specified treatment: 15 Gy SBRT to primary tumor, nephrectomy 4 weeks later. Nephrectomy followed 15 Gy stereotactic body radiation by 4 weeks. This renal cell carcinoma was of the clear cell type. CDR3 length equals 14 residues. V lost 3 bases to trimming and J lost 4 bases; unmatched junction nucleotides: 1. The germline V gene encodes CDR1 LNHDA and CDR2 SQIVND (reference sequence). The repertoire was sequenced with immunoSEQ multiplex PCR; TCRdb's copy has only in-frame clones and lacks some. The table has around 100,000 clones, around 84% seen once; the top ten hold under 8.5%. This clone came up a few times. The antigen remains unidentified.

V gene TRBV19 combines with J gene TRBJ1-4, with TRBD1 identical over 8 bases. Specimen: blood, collected from a patient whose treatment included radiotherapy and nephrectomy. The source of this sequence is a man in his fifties or sixties with renal cell carcinoma. CDR3 region: CASSIGQGNEKLFF. DNA for the CDR3: TGTGCCAGTAGTATTGGACAGGGTAATGAAAAACTGTTTTTT.